This is a list of T cell receptor beta chains from one sample in a study of cytomegalovirus exposure and HLA in healthy donors. Clones were sequenced by immunoSEQ multiplex PCR, and TCRdb holds only the in-frame ones, with some missing. The sample lists 180,000 or so clones, 82% occurring once. Sequenced: PBMCs. Receptors were obtained from a middle-aged man in good health and CMV-seronegative. The CDR3 runs from the conserved cysteine through the conserved F or W. Fields, in order: J gene, V gene, D gene, clone size, CDR3 DNA, CDR3 protein. The D gene is left open where the match is weak. Clone size is shown for a subset of rows, as once, few, many or a class of expanded clone.

j_gene: TRBJ2-7
v_gene: TRBV27
d_gene: TRBD1
abundance: -
CDR3nt: TGTGCCAGCACCCCCCGGACAGGGGTTTACGAGCAGTACTTC
CDR3aa: CASTPRTGVYEQYF

j_gene: TRBJ2-6
v_gene: TRBV9
d_gene: TRBD1
abundance: -
CDR3nt: TGTGCCAGCAGCCCCCGACAGGGCCTCTCTGGGGCCAACGTCCTGACTTTC
CDR3aa: CASSPRQGLSGANVLTF

j_gene: TRBJ1-2
v_gene: TRBV30
d_gene: -
abundance: -
CDR3nt: TGTGCCTGGAATTCCGGGGCAGGACAGAGATATGGCTACACCTTC
CDR3aa: CAWNSGAGQRYGYTF

j_gene: TRBJ1-2
v_gene: TRBV19
d_gene: TRBD1
abundance: once
CDR3nt: TGTGCCAGTAGTATATGGACAGGGGGCGCCGATGGCTACACCTTC
CDR3aa: CASSIWTGGADGYTF

j_gene: TRBJ1-2
v_gene: TRBV7-6
d_gene: -
abundance: -
CDR3nt: TGTGCCAGCAGCTTCTCCGGGGAATATGGCTACACCTTC
CDR3aa: CASSFSGEYGYTF

j_gene: TRBJ1-2
v_gene: TRBV2
d_gene: TRBD1
abundance: -
CDR3nt: TGTGCCAGCAGTGAACGACAGGGGGATGGCTACACCTTC
CDR3aa: CASSERQGDGYTF

j_gene: TRBJ1-5
v_gene: TRBV19
d_gene: TRBD1
abundance: -
CDR3nt: TGTGCCAGTACTGACAGGGTGGGCAATCAGCCCCAGCATTTT
CDR3aa: CASTDRVGNQPQHF

j_gene: TRBJ1-5
v_gene: TRBV28
d_gene: -
abundance: -
CDR3nt: TGTGCCAGCCGGACAAATAGCAATCAGCCCCAGCATTTT
CDR3aa: CASRTNSNQPQHF

j_gene: TRBJ2-2
v_gene: TRBV12-2
d_gene: -
abundance: -
CDR3nt: TGTGCAAGTCGCCCCAGACTAGCGGGGGGGATCATGAACACCGGGGAGCTGTTTTTT
CDR3aa: CASRPRLAGGIMNTGELFF

j_gene: TRBJ1-1
v_gene: TRBV28
d_gene: -
abundance: -
CDR3nt: TGTGCCAGCAGTTTAGGCAGGGTAGATAAAACTGAAGCTTTCTTT
CDR3aa: CASSLGRVDKTEAFF

j_gene: TRBJ2-1
v_gene: TRBV5-4
d_gene: TRBD2
abundance: -
CDR3nt: TGTGCCAGCAGCTTGGCTTGGCTAGCGGGAGGGAGCAATGAGCAGTTCTTC
CDR3aa: CASSLAWLAGGSNEQFF

j_gene: TRBJ1-6
v_gene: TRBV7-9
d_gene: -
abundance: -
CDR3nt: TGTGCCAGCAGGCAGGGTAACTCACCCCTCCACTTT
CDR3aa: CASRQGNSPLHF

j_gene: TRBJ1-2
v_gene: TRBV29-1
d_gene: TRBD1
abundance: -
CDR3nt: TGCAGCTTTGGAGGACAGGGCTATGGCTACACCTTC
CDR3aa: CSFGGQGYGYTF

j_gene: TRBJ2-2
v_gene: TRBV9
d_gene: -
abundance: -
CDR3nt: TGTGCCAGCAGCGTAGCTCTACAGGCGAACACCGGGGAGCTGTTTTTT
CDR3aa: CASSVALQANTGELFF

j_gene: TRBJ1-2
v_gene: TRBV2
d_gene: -
abundance: -
CDR3nt: TGTGCCAGCAGTGAGGGGCACCGCTATGGCTACACCTTC
CDR3aa: CASSEGHRYGYTF

j_gene: TRBJ2-3
v_gene: TRBV5-1
d_gene: -
abundance: -
CDR3nt: TGCGCCTCCACAGGAGGGGTAATTAGCACAGATACGCAGTATTTT
CDR3aa: CASTGGVISTDTQYF

j_gene: TRBJ1-4
v_gene: TRBV18
d_gene: -
abundance: -
CDR3nt: TGTGCCAGCTCTCCATCCGCGGCGGCTAATGAAAAACTGTTTTTT
CDR3aa: CASSPSAAANEKLFF

j_gene: TRBJ2-1
v_gene: TRBV28
d_gene: TRBD1
abundance: -
CDR3nt: TGTGCCAGCAGTTTAGATAGACAGGGAATGTTCTTC
CDR3aa: CASSLDRQGMFF

j_gene: TRBJ2-7
v_gene: TRBV9
d_gene: -
abundance: -
CDR3nt: TGTGCCAGCAGCGAACAGGGAAGGAGCTCCTACGAGCAGTACTTC
CDR3aa: CASSEQGRSSYEQYF

j_gene: TRBJ2-3
v_gene: TRBV6-5
d_gene: -
abundance: -
CDR3nt: TGTGCCAGCACTGGACTGTACCCCAACACAGATACGCAGTATTTT
CDR3aa: CASTGLYPNTDTQYF

j_gene: TRBJ2-7
v_gene: TRBV29-1
d_gene: -
abundance: few
CDR3nt: TGCAGCGTTGAAGGACAAGCCTACGAGCAGTACTTC
CDR3aa: CSVEGQAYEQYF

j_gene: TRBJ2-2
v_gene: TRBV7-6
d_gene: -
abundance: few
CDR3nt: TGTGCCAGCAGCGGCTTTAGCGGATCGAACACCGGGGAGCTGTTTTTT
CDR3aa: CASSGFSGSNTGELFF

j_gene: TRBJ2-1
v_gene: TRBV7-8
d_gene: TRBD2
abundance: once
CDR3nt: TGTGCCAGCAGCTTAGTAGGTTCTAGCGGGATTCTTGAGCAGTTCTTC
CDR3aa: CASSLVGSSGILEQFF